This T cell receptor (beta chain) was obtained from a study of T cell clonotyping in hematopoietic cell transplantation. Study conclusions and caveats: After transplant, recipient diversity fell while pathologically expanded clonotypes grew through day 180. At the given depth, recipient repertoires were over 95% de novo clonotypes. Higher Inverse Simpson Index values in graft donor and pretransplant recipient predicted broader posttransplant TCR diversity.

The V end lost 2 bases, the J end lost 6 bases, and 11 bases lay between the germline ends. The germline V gene encodes CDR1 GTSNPN and CDR2 SVGIG (reference sequence). CDR3 length: 13 residues. A word on this clone: Antigen unknown.

Recipients were bled about 28 days pretransplant and at posttransplant days 30, 100, 180. Measured with immunoSEQ multiplex PCR; TCRdb has only the in-frame clones, and not every one. The data show some 17,000 clones, under 90% seen once. This specimen consisted of PBMCs, obtained 100 days after allogeneic stem cell transplant. The clonotype comes from a male patient aged 55 to 69 who had an allogeneic stem cell transplant from a related donor, so the T cells may come from the graft donor. Some clones in this sample may be carry-over from other donors' samples. The genes are TRBV30 and TRBJ1-5; tentative D call: TRBD1 (5 bases). The CDR3 DNA reads TGTGCCTGGAGTACGCAGGGAGGTCAGCCCCAGCATTTT. Its translation: CAWSTQGGQPQHF. The whole variable domain, remainder taken from reference TRBV30 and TRBJ1-5, is SQTIHQWPATLVQPVGSPLSLECTVEGTSNPNLYWYRQAAGRGLQLLFYSVGIGQISSEVPQNLSASRPQDRQFILSSKKLLLSDSGFYLCAWSTQGGQPQHFGDGTRLSIL.